This is a list of T cell receptor beta chains from one sample in a study of cytomegalovirus exposure and HLA in healthy donors. Sequencing used immunoSEQ multiplex PCR; TCRdb keeps in-frame clones, though not all of them. The table includes about 110,000 clones, about 87% detected once. The sample was PBMCs. These receptors were taken from a woman aged 18-30 years in good health and CMV-seropositive. CDR3s include the opening cysteine and the closing phenylalanine or tryptophan. The D gene is left open where the match is weak. Not all rows give a size; the values are once, few, many and, for expanded clones, a class.

>.|.|TRBV11-2|TRBJ2-7
TGTGCCAGCAGCCTCGACATGAGCTCCTACGAGCAGTACTTC
CASSLDMSSYEQYF
>.|TRBD1|TRBV15|TRBJ2-7
TGTGCCACCAGCAGATCGGAAACAGGGGTCTACGAGCAGTACTTC
CATSRSETGVYEQYF
>once|.|TRBV2|TRBJ1-6
TGTGCCAACGGTATAACAGGGTATAATTCACCCCTCCACTTT
CANGITGYNSPLHF
>.|.|TRBV6-5|TRBJ1-5
TGTGCCAGCAGACAGACAGCGTATAGCAATCAGCCCCAGCATTTT
CASRQTAYSNQPQHF
>.|TRBD1|TRBV11-3|TRBJ2-1
TGTGCCAGCAGCTCCAGGACAGGGGGCAGTGAGCAGTTCTTC
CASSSRTGGSEQFF
>.|.|TRBV21-1|TRBJ2-7
TGTGCCAGCAGCATCGCCGGGACAGGAAATCTCTACGAGCAGTACTTC
CASSIAGTGNLYEQYF
>.|.|TRBV5-1|TRBJ1-2
TGCGCCAGCAGCTTACTCAACTATGGCTACACCTTC
CASSLLNYGYTF
>.|.|TRBV28|TRBJ1-2
TGTGCCAGCAGCAAGGGAGGGTTGGGAAACTATGGCTACACCTTC
CASSKGGLGNYGYTF
>.|.|TRBV10-2|TRBJ1-4
TGCGCCAGCAGTGGGGCAATTGAAAAACTGTTTTTT
CASSGAIEKLFF
>.|TRBD1|TRBV18|TRBJ1-5
TGTGCCAGCTCAACAGGGGGAAATAGCAATCAGCCCCAGCATTTT
CASSTGGNSNQPQHF
>.|TRBD1|TRBV28|TRBJ2-7
TGTGCCAGCAGTTTTAGGGGACAGTTATCCTACGAGCAGTACTTC
CASSFRGQLSYEQYF
>.|.|TRBV7-9|TRBJ2-1
TGTGCCAGCAGCTTCCAATACAGCGGGAATGAGCAGTTCTTC
CASSFQYSGNEQFF
>.|TRBD1|TRBV7-8|TRBJ1-1
TGTGCCAGCAGCGCAAGGACAGGGGAGAACACTGAAGCTTTCTTT
CASSARTGENTEAFF
>.|TRBD1|TRBV5-6|TRBJ1-5
TGTGCCAGCAGCTCGAGTAACAGGGGGCAGTATAATCAGCCCCAGCATTTT
CASSSSNRGQYNQPQHF
>once|.|TRBV6-6|TRBJ1-5
TGTGCCAGCGAGGTTAACAATCAGCCCCAGCATTTT
CASEVNNQPQHF
>.|.|TRBV11-2|TRBJ2-3
TGTGCCAGCAGCCCAACTAGCACAGATACGCAGTATTTT
CASSPTSTDTQYF
>.|TRBD1|TRBV10-1|TRBJ1-5
TGCGCCAGCAGCTCCAGCCGGGACAGGTCGGTCCAGCCCCAGCATTTT
CASSSSRDRSVQPQHF
>.|TRBD1|TRBV7-9|TRBJ2-7
TGTGCCAGCAGACCGGGACAGGGGGCCCACGAGCAGTACTTC
CASRPGQGAHEQYF
>.|.|TRBV2|TRBJ1-3
TGTGCCAGCAGTCTCGGACAAATCTCTGGAAACACCATATATTTT
CASSLGQISGNTIYF
>.|TRBD1|TRBV28|TRBJ1-1
TGTGCCAGCAGTAGGACAGGGACTGAAGCTTTCTTT
CASSRTGTEAFF
>.|.|TRBV28|TRBJ1-2
TGTGCCAGCAGAGGGGGGGGCGGCTATGGCTACACCTTC
CASRGGGGYGYTF
>.|TRBD2|TRBV10-1|TRBJ2-3
TGCGCCAGCAGTGGTGGGGGGGGCACAGATACGCAGTATTTT
CASSGGGGTDTQYF
>.|TRBD1|TRBV7-2|TRBJ2-1
TGTGCCAGCAGCTCCTCGGACAGGGGGCTGGGTGAGCAGTTCTTC
CASSSSDRGLGEQFF
>once|.|TRBV7-9|TRBJ1-2
TGTGCCAGCAGCCTTGCGGACAGACGGCTCCATGGCTACACCTTC
CASSLADRRLHGYTF
>once|TRBD1|TRBV6-1|TRBJ1-5
TGTGCCATCTTGACAGGGGACAACAATCAGCCCCAGCATTTT
CAILTGDNNQPQHF
>.|.|TRBV5-4|TRBJ2-1
TGTGCCAGCAGCTTGGGTGATAGCTCCTACAATGAGCAGTTCTTC
CASSLGDSSYNEQFF